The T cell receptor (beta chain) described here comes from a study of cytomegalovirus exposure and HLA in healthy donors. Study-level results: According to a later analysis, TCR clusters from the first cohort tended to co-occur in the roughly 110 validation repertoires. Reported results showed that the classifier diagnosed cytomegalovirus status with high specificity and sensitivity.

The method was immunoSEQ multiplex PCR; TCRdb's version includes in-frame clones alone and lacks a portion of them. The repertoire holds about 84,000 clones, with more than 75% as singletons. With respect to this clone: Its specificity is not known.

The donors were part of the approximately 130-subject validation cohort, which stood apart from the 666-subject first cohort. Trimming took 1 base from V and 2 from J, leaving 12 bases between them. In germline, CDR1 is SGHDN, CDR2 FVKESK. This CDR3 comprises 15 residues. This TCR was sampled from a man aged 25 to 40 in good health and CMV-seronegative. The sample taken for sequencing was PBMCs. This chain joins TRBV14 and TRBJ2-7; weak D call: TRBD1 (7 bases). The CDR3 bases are TGTGCCAGCAGCCAAGTTCAGGGGGGCGCCTACGAGCAGTACTTC. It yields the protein CASSQVQGGAYEQYF.